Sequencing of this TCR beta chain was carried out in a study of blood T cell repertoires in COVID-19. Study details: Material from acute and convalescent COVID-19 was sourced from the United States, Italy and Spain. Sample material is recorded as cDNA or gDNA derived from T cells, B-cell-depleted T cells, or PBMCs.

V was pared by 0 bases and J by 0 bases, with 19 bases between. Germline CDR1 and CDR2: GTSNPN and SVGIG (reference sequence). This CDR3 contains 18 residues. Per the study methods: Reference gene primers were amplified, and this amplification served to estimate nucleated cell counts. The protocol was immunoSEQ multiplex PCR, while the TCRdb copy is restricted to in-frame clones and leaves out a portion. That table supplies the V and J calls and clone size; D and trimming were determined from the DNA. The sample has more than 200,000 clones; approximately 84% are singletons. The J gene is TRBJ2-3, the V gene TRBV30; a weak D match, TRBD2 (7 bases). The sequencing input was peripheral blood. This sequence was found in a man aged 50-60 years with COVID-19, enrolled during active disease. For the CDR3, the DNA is TGTGCCTGGAGTGTATGGGGGGGGGCAAGTTATAGCACAGATACGCAGTATTTT. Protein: CAWSVWGGASYSTDTQYF.